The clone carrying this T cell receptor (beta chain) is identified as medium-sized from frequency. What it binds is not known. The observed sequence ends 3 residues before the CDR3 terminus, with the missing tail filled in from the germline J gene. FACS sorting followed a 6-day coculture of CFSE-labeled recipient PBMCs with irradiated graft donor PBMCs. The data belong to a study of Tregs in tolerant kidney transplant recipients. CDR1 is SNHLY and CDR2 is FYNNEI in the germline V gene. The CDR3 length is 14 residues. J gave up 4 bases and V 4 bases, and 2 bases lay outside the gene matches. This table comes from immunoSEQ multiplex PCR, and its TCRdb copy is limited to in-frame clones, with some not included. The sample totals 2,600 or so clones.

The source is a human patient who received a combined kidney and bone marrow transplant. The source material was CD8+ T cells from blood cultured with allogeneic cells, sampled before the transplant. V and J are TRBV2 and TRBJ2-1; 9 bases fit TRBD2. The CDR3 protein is CASSGLAEYNEQFF. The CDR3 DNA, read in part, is TGTGCCAGCAGTGGACTAGCGGAATACAATGAG. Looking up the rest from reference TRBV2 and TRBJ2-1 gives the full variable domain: EPEVTQTPSHQVTQMGQEVILRCVPISNHLYFYWYRQILGQKVEFLVSFYNNEISEKSEIFDDQFSVERPDGSNFTLKIRSTKLEDSAMYFCASSGLAEYNEQFFGPGTRLTVL.